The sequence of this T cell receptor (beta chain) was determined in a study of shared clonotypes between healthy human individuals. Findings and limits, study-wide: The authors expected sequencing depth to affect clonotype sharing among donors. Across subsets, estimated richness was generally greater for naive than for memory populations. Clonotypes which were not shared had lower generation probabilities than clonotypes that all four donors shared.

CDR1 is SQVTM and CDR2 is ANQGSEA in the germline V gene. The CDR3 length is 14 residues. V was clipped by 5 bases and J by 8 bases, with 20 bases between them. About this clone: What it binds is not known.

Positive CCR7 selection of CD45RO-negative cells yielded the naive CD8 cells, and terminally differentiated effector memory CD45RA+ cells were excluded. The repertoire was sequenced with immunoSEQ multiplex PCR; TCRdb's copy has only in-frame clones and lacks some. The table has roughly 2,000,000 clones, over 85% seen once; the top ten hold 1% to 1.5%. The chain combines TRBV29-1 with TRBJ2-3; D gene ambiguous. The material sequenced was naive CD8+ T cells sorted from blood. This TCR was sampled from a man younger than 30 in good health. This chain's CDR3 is CSVLAGDLSGTQYF. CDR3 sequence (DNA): TGCAGCGTTCTTGCAGGCGACCTAAGTGGTACGCAGTATTTT.